This T cell receptor (beta chain) was obtained from a study of monozygotic twins with inflammatory bowel disease. Following a re-call of the 5' RACE reads, TCRdb has one entry per CDR3 protein and lacks DNA. The sample is made up of under 150,000 distinct CDR3 sequences, and the top ten hold about 2.6% of it. The CDR3 is 14 amino acids. CDR1 and CDR2 from the germline V gene are SGHRS and YFSETQ. This chain uses TRBV5-1 with TRBJ2-5. The TCR originated in a human donor with ulcerative colitis or Crohn's disease, or a healthy co-twin of an affected twin (not recorded which). Sequenced input: blood. CDR3 sequence reads: CASSLGPQPETQYF.